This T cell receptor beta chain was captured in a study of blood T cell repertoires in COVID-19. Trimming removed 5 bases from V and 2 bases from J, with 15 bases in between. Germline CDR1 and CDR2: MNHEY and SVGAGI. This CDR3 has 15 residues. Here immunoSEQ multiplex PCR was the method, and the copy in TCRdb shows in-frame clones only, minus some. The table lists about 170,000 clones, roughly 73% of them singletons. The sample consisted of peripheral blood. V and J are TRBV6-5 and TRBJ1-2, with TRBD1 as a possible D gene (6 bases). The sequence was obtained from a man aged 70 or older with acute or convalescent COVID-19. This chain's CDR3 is CASSRTPQGNYGYTF. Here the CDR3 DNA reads TGTGCCAGCAGTCGGACTCCACAGGGAAACTATGGCTACACCTTC.